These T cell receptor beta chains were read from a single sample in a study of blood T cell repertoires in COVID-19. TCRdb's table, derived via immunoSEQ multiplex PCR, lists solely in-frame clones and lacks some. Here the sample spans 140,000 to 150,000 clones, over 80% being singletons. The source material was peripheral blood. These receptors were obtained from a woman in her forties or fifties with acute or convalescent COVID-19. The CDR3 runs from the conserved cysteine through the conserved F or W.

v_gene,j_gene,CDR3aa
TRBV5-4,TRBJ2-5,CASSGTGGYQETQYF
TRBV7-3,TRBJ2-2,CASSLSPGGPITGELFF
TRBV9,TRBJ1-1,CASSVGGRTEAFF
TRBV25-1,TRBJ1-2,CASSEWTARGYGYTF
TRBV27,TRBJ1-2,CASRWQGGDYGYTF
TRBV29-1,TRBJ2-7,CSVEGTSVTAYEQYF
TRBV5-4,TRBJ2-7,CASSLASGQGHEQYF
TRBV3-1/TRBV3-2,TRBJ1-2,CASSQARQGSGGYTF
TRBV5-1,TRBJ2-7,CASSPKVAGSYEQYF
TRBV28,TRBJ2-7,CASTFSGTYEQYF
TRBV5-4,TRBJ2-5,CASSLVLAGAGETQYF
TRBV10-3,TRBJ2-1,CATRPGPTDEQFF
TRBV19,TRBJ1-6,CASSMYAGTGNSPLHF
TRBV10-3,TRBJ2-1,CAISELAEQFF
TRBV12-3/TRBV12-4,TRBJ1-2,CASSPMTGSGYTF
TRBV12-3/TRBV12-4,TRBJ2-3,CASSPQDRDTQYF
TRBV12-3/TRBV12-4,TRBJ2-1,CASTGWHEQFF
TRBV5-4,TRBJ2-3,CASSLELAGGPGATDTQYF
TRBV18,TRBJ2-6,CASSPLISGANVLTF
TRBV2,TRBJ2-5,CASSDREETQYF
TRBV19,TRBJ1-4,CASRRPGSREKLFF
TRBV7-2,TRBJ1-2,CASSLGAGYGYTF
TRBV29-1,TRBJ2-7,CSVESHGTGHYEQYF
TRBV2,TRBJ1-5,CASSPQGYQPQHF
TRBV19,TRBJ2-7,CASSIGGQEQYF
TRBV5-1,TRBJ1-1,CASSTSSTGGTEAFF
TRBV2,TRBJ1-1,CASTWNTEAFF
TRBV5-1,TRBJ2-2,CASSPSGSNTGELFF
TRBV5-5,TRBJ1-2,CASSGEGGNYGYTF
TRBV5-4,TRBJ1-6,CASSLSSGNNSPLHF
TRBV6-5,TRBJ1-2,CASSRVTGDYGYTF
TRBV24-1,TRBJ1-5,CATSDTLPRQGVQPQHF
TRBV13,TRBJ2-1,CASSLTGTGGSEQFF
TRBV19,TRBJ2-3,CASTQAQGTDTQYF
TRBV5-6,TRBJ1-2,CASSLMGNLNYGYTF
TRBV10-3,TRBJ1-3,CAISGQGIGNTIYF
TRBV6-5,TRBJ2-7,CASSLTGGRYEQYF
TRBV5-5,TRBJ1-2,CASSPGAVSSYGYTF
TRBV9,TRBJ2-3,CASSVVPGTSTDTQYF
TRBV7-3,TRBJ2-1,CASSLTRGEQFF
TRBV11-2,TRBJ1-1,CASSLTPGANTEAFF
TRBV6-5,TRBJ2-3,CASSSLVGRTDTQYF
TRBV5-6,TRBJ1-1,CASSWYEDTEAFF
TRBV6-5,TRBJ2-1,CASSRTFSSYNEQFF
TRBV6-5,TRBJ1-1,CASSTGGNTEAFF
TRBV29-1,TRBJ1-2,CSVPGQGNGYTF
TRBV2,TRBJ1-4,CASSGRDRSEKLFF